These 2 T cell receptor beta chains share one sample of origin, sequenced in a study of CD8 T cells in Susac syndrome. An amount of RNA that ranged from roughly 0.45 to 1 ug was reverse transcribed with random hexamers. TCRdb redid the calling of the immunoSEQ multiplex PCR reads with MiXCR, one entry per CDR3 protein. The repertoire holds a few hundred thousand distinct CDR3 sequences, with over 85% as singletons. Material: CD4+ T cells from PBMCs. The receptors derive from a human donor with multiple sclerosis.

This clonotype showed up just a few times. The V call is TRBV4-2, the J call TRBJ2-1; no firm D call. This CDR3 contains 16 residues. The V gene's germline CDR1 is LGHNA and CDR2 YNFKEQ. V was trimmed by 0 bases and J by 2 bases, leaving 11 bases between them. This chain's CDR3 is CASSQEPRQTYNEQFF. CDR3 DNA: TGTGCCAGCAGCCAAGAGCCTCGGCAGACCTACAATGAGCAGTTCTTC.

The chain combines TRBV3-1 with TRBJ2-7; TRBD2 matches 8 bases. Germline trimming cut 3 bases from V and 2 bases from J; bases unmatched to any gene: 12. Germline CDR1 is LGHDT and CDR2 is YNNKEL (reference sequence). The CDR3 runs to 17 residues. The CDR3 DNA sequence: TGTGCCAGCAGCCAGATCAAATTAGCGGGGTGGCCCTACGAGCAGTACTTC. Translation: CASSQIKLAGWPYEQYF.